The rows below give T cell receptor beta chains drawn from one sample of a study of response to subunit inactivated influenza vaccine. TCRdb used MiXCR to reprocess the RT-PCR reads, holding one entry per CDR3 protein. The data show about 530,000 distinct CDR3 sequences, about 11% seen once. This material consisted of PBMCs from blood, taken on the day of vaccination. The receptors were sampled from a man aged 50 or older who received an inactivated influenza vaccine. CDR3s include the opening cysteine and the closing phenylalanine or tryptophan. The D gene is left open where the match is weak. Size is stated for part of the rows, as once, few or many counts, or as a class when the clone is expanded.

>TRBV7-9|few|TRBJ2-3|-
TGTGCCAGCAGCTTAGCGGGGACGGAAGCAGATACGCAGTATTTT
CASSLAGTEADTQYF
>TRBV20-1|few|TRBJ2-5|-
TGCAGTGCAACCCTGCGGCACCAAGAGACCCAGTACTTC
CSATLRHQETQYF
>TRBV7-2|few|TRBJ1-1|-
TGTGCCAGCAGCGGATCGCAGGGGCGAGAAGCTTTCTTT
CASSGSQGREAFF
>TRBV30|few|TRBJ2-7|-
TGTGCCTGGAGTGGTGGATCCTACGAGCAGTACTTC
CAWSGGSYEQYF
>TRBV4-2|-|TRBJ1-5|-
TGTGCCAGCAGCCAAGCGGGGGGGAGCAATCAGCCCCAGCATTTT
CASSQAGGSNQPQHF
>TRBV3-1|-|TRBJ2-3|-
TGTGCCAGCAGCCCAAACAGGGCCTCCACAGATACGCAGTATTTT
CASSPNRASTDTQYF
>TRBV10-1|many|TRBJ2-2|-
TGCGCCAGCAGTGATCGGGACGTCGTAACCGGGGAGCTGTTTTTT
CASSDRDVVTGELFF
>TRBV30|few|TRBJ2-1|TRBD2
TGTGCCTGGACACGTACTAGCGGCAATGAGCAGTTCTTC
CAWTRTSGNEQFF
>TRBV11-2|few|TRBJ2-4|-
TGTGCCAGCAGCTTAGATCGGCGGATTCAGTACTTC
CASSLDRRIQYF
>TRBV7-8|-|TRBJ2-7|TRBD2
TGTGCCAGCAGCTTAATACTAGCGGGAATATACGAGCAGTACTTC
CASSLILAGIYEQYF
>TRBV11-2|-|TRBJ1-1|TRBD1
TGTGCCAGCAGCTCAATACAGGGGGCGCGTACTGAAGCTTTCTTT
CASSSIQGARTEAFF
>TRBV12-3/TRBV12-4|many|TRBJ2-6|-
TGTGCCAGCAGGCTTTCAGGGGCCAACGTCCTGACTTTC
CASRLSGANVLTF
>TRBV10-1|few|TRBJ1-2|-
TGCGCCAGCATCCCCTATCCCCGAATGACCGACGGACATAACTATGGCTACACCTTC
CASIPYPRMTDGHNYGYTF
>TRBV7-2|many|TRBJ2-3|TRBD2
TGTGCCAGCAGCTTATACCTAGCGGGAGGGCCGGGAGATACGCAGTATTTT
CASSLYLAGGPGDTQYF
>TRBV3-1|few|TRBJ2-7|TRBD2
TGTGCCAGCAGCCCCGGACTAGCGGGGGGAGGAGGGGAGTACTTC
CASSPGLAGGGGEYF
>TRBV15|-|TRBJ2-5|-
TGTGCCACCAGCAGAGGGGAGGGGGGCGCGGGTCAGACCCAGTACTTC
CATSRGEGGAGQTQYF
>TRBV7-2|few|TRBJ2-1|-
TGTGCCAGCAGCTTAGGGGTTGCCGGAGCCGAGCAGTTCTTC
CASSLGVAGAEQFF
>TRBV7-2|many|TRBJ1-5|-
TGTGCCAGCAGCTTAAACCAGGGGTCCAATCAGCCCCAGCATTTT
CASSLNQGSNQPQHF
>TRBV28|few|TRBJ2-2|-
TGTGCCAGCAGTTTATTGGCTAGCTTGAACGGGGAGCTGTTTTTT
CASSLLASLNGELFF
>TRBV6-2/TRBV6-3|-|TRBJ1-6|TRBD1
TGTGCCAGCAGTTACTCGCCACCCAGACAGGGGGAGAATTCACCCCTCCACTTT
CASSYSPPRQGENSPLHF
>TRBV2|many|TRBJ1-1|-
TGTGCCAGCAGTGTTATAACGGCCTCCCCCCCTTTT
CASSVITASPPF
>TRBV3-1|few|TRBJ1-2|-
TGTGCCAGCAGCCAAGACAATCGGAACTATGGCTACACCTTC
CASSQDNRNYGYTF
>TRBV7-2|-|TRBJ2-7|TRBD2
TGTGCCAGCAGCTCGGGACTAGCGTTCACCTACGAGCAGTACTTC
CASSSGLAFTYEQYF
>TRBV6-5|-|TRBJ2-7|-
TGTGCCAGCAGTTACGGAGGGAGTCTCTACGAGCAGTACTTC
CASSYGGSLYEQYF
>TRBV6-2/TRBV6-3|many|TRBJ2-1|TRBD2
TGTGCCAGCAGTTTGGGGCTAGCGGGAGGCCAAAGCGAGCAGTTCTTC
CASSLGLAGGQSEQFF
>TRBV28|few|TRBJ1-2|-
TGTGCCAGCAGTTTTGGGGTTAAAGCTAACTATGGCTACACCTTC
CASSFGVKANYGYTF
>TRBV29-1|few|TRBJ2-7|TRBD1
TGCAGCGTTGTAAAAGGACAGGGGGACTACGAGCAGTACTTC
CSVVKGQGDYEQYF
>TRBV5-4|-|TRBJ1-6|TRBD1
TGTGCCAGCAGCAGACAGGGCCACAATTCACCCCTCCACTTT
CASSRQGHNSPLHF
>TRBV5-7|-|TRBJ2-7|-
TGTGCCAGCAGCACGGACAACTACGAGCAGTACTTC
CASSTDNYEQYF
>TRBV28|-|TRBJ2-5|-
TGTGCCAGCAGTAACCACCGGGGACCGGGGGAGACCCAGTACTTC
CASSNHRGPGETQYF
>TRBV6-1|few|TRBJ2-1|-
TGTGCCAGCAGCCCACCACTCGGGCGCTCCTACAATGAGCAGTTCTTC
CASSPPLGRSYNEQFF
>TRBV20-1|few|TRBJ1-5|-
TGCAGTGCTAGAACAGGTCCCAATCAGCCCCAGCATTTT
CSARTGPNQPQHF
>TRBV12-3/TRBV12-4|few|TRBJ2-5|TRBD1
TGTGCCAGCAGTCCGCGACAGGGGGGGTTGAAGACCCAGTACTTC
CASSPRQGGLKTQYF
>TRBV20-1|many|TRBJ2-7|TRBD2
TGCAGTGCTAACCCCCTCGGGGGGACCTACGAGCAGTACTTC
CSANPLGGTYEQYF
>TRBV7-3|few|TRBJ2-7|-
TGTGCCAGCAGCCCCACCGGGGGCGTGACGTACGAGCAGTACTTC
CASSPTGGVTYEQYF
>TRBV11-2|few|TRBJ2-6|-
TGTGCCAGCAGCTTAGTTTACAGCCTTAGCTCTGGGGCCAACGTCCTGACTTTC
CASSLVYSLSSGANVLTF
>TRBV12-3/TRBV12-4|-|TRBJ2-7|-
TGTGCCAGCAGTTCCACAAGGGGAACTCTCTACGAGAAGTACTTC
CASSSTRGTLYEKYF
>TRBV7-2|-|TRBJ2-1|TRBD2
TGTGCCAGCAGCTCGCAAGCGGGGGACAATGAGCAGTTCTTC
CASSSQAGDNEQFF
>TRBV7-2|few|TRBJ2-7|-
TGTGCCAGCAGCTCCCTGGGACCAATTCAGGAGCAGTACTTC
CASSSLGPIQEQYF
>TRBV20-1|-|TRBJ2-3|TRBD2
TGCAGTGCTAGTGGGACTAGCGGGGGGGCCGGTCTCGATACGCAGTATTTT
CSASGTSGGAGLDTQYF
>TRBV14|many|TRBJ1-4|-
TGTGCCAGCAGCTCCCGACATAATGAAAAACTGTTTTTT
CASSSRHNEKLFF
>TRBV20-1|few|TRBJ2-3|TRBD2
TGCAGTGCTAGATTGCGGCGACTAGCGGGGGGGCCGAGCACAGATACGCAGTATTTT
CSARLRRLAGGPSTDTQYF
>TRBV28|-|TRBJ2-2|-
TGTGCCAGCAGTCCCCCGATGGGTAGCGGCCCGGTCGCCGGGGAGCTGTTTTTT
CASSPPMGSGPVAGELFF
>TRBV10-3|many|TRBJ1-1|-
TGTGCCATCACCCCCGGGAGGACTTCGAACACTGAAGCTTTCTTT
CAITPGRTSNTEAFF
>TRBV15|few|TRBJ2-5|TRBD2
TGTGCCACCAGCCTAACTTATGCTAGCGGGCCACAAGAGACCCAGTACTTC
CATSLTYASGPQETQYF